A selection of T cell receptor beta chains follows, all from one sample in a study of control samples from healthy donors and cancer patients. This table comes from immunoSEQ multiplex PCR, and its TCRdb copy is limited to in-frame clones, with some not included. The sample consists of about 120,000 clones, 70% to 90% of them appearing once. Sequences were obtained from blood. The origin of the receptors is a man aged 45 to 65 in good health. CDR3s leave out the opening cysteine and the closing phenylalanine or tryptophan. The D gene is left open where the match is weak.

v_call cdr3_length d_call cdr3_aa
TRBV7-9 12 . ASSTGTNNSPLH
TRBV11-3 15 TRBD1 ASSPGPGQGMNTEAF
TRBV27 13 TRBD1 ASSGLTGGGTEAF
TRBV6-5 12 . ASSYGWGSYEQY
TRBV19 13 TRBD1 ASSMAGQGNSPLH
TRBV9 14 TRBD1 ASSVLDREGTGELF
TRBV2 12 TRBD1 ASSTNRGGREQY
TRBV20-1 8 . SADTREAF
TRBV18 12 . ASPRGGFTDTQY
TRBV18 15 TRBD2 ASSDGLAGANTGELF
TRBV6-4 13 TRBD2 ASRKTSGGADTQY
TRBV9 13 TRBD1 ASSGDRGQGNTIY
TRBV11-2 12 . ASSPQGFTTEAF
TRBV19 12 TRBD1 ASSRDREYNEQF
TRBV7-8 15 TRBD1 ASSPDLGQGKYSPLH
TRBV27 11 . ASKGLENTEAF
TRBV25-1 15 . ASSYSGRGRPQETQY
TRBV6-6 14 TRBD1 ASSYHYPGQNSPLH
TRBV10-3 12 . AISEATDNQPQH
TRBV5-4 13 . ASSSRTVLNTEAF
TRBV5-4 15 . ASTLNGGRDTLQRAF
TRBV4-1 15 TRBD2 ASSHSQTSGGRGELF
TRBV19 12 . ASSIEIHNYGYT
TRBV11-3 13 TRBD1 ASSPTGSGTGELF
TRBV7-2 12 . ASSLAGGLYEQY
TRBV18 11 . ASSPGESYGYT
TRBV7-2 10 . ASSLEGYGYT
TRBV5-1 13 TRBD1 ASSLTGTGVHEQY
TRBV27 13 TRBD1 ASSEKGAQTDTQY
TRBV5-1 11 TRBD1 ASSFGQGHGYT
TRBV20-1 9 . SVRGLETQY
TRBV6-6 13 TRBD1 ASSYQGTDHYEQY
TRBV9 12 . ASSASGGRETQY
TRBV10-3 12 TRBD2 AIRVTGGGYEQY
TRBV30 11 . AWSEGTNTEAF
TRBV6-6 8 . ASEDVTLH
TRBV3-1/TRBV3-2 16 TRBD1 ASSQAGQGAWWNTEAF
TRBV30 11 . AWSRTSTDTQY
TRBV14 15 . ASSPSLWDSSTDTQY
TRBV6-4 17 . ASSAVDLWGGASYNEQF
TRBV30 12 . AWSAGSSTDTQY